The 18 T cell receptor beta chains given below trace back to one sample, sequenced in a study of PD-1 blockade in classical Hodgkin lymphoma. Profiled with immunoSEQ multiplex PCR; TCRdb holds only in-frame clones, not every one. The sample contains 20,000 to 25,000 clones, under 80% of which appear only once. Relapses following autologous stem cell transplantation were seen in all patients, with brentuximab vedotin exposure varying. Specimen: peripheral blood mononuclear cells (PBMCs), collected at baseline. These TCRs come from a human donor with classical Hodgkin lymphoma.

The chain employs TRBV7-9 and TRBJ2-3; D possibly corresponds to TRBD2 (6 bases). From germline, CDR1 is SEHNR and CDR2 FQNEAQ (reference sequence). V dropped 0 bases and J dropped 3 bases, with 16 bases sitting between them. CDR3 size: 17 residues. CDR3 bases: TGTGCCAGCAGCTTAGCGTTGATAGCGGAGGAAACAGATACGCAGTATTTT. Translating gives CASSLALIAEETDTQYF.

This chain connects TRBV19 to TRBJ2-2; tentative D call: TRBD1 (6 bases). CDR3 length: 14 amino acids. Trimming removed 5 bases at V and 3 bases at J, with 10 bases between. CDR1 is LNHDA and CDR2 is SQIVND in the germline V gene (reference sequence). CDR3: CASSQGIDTGELFF. The CDR3 bases are TGTGCCAGTAGTCAGGGGATAGACACCGGGGAGCTGTTTTTT. Together with reference TRBV19 and TRBJ2-2, the CDR3 gives the full variable domain: DGGITQSPKYLFRKEGQNVTLSCEQNLNHDAMYWYRQDPGQGLRLIYYSQIVNDFQKGDIAEGYSVSREKKESFPLTVTSAQKNPTAFYLCASSQGIDTGELFFGEGSRLTVL.

The chain has TRBV25-1 and TRBJ2-5; the D gene is possibly TRBD1 (6 bases). V gave up 5 bases and J gave up 5 bases, with 15 bases separating them. Germline CDR1 MGHDK, CDR2 SYGVNS. The CDR3 runs 14 residues. CDR3 DNA sequence: TGTGCCAGCAGTCTACGGACAGCCCCGGAGACCCAGTACTTC. Protein product: CASSLRTAPETQYF.

The table lists this clone with a count of one. The rearrangement links TRBV12-5 to TRBJ1-2; D is uncertain. The germline V gene has CDR1 LGHNT and CDR2 FRNRAP. The CDR3 is made up of 16 amino acids. Trimming shortened V by 2 bases and J by 2 bases, and 15 bases separated the two germline ends. The CDR3, as DNA: TGTGCTAGTGGTTTGAAGGCGTTGGAAGAGAACTATGGCTACACCTTC. Its protein product is CASGLKALEENYGYTF.

The V call is TRBV4-1, the J call TRBJ1-2; possibly TRBD1 for D (6 bases). The CDR3 runs to 14 residues. Trimming took 4 bases from V and 4 from J, leaving 13 bases between them. Looked up from germline, CDR1 is MGHRA and CDR2 is YSYEKL. DNA of the CDR3: TGCGCCAGCAGCCCCCCGGGACACCTCTATGGCTACACCTTC. This gives the protein CASSPPGHLYGYTF.

This clone showed up just a few times. The chain employs TRBV7-2 and TRBJ1-2, with 10 bases aligning to TRBD1. Germline lookup yields CDR1 SGHTA and CDR2 FQGNSA. The CDR3 covers 16 residues. With V trimmed by 2 bases and J by 5 bases, 8 bases remained unmatched. DNA of the CDR3: TGTGCCAGCAGCTTAAGACAGGGGGCATACATTTATGGCTACACCTTC. This sequence encodes CASSLRQGAYIYGYTF.

The genes are TRBV6-5 and TRBJ2-1; 9 bases line up with TRBD1. The CDR3 is 14 amino acids. J lost 8 bases, V lost 5 bases, and 7 bases had no gene match. Germline assignment: CDR1 MNHEY and CDR2 SVGAGI. CDR3 DNA: TGTGCCAGCAGTCAAGCAGACAGGGGGTATGAGCAGTTCTTC. Translating it yields CASSQADRGYEQFF.

V and J are TRBV10-1 and TRBJ1-3; TRBD1 is a possible D gene (6 bases). Germline V CDR1 and CDR2: WNHNN, SYGVQD (reference sequence). CDR3 length equals 14 residues. Trimming cost V 5 bases and J 0 bases, with 8 bases left between them. CDR3 DNA sequence: TGCGCCAGCAGTCCGGACAGCTCTGGAAACACCATATATTTT. Residues: CASSPDSSGNTIYF.

The rearrangement joins TRBV28 to TRBJ2-3; 7 bases fit TRBD2. Germline V gene data show CDR1 as MDHEN and CDR2 as SYDVKM. J was trimmed by 6 bases and V by 6 bases; bases with no gene match: 6. This CDR3 contains 13 residues. The CDR3 DNA reads as TGTGCCAGCAGCCTAGCGGCAGTGGATACGCAGTATTTT. Translated, it gives CASSLAAVDTQYF.

This clone has more than one count but fewer than ten. This sequence joins TRBV7-2 and TRBJ2-7, with 11 bases fitting TRBD2. V was pared by 8 bases and J by 3 bases, with 15 bases of the junction left unmatched. This CDR3 spans 17 amino acids. The V gene's germline CDR1 is SGHTA and CDR2 FQGNSA. CDR3 in DNA: TGTGCCAGCGGCGGGAACGGACCGGGACTAGCGGTCTACGAGCAGTACTTC. Protein: CASGGNGPGLAVYEQYF.

The J gene is TRBJ2-2, the V gene TRBV4-2; D remains unclear. V dropped 2 bases and J dropped 3 bases, with 13 bases sitting between them. The germline CDR1 and CDR2 sequences are LGHNA and YNFKEQ. The CDR3 is 16 amino acids. CDR3 DNA: TGTGCCAGCAGCCAAACCGTAGCTCCTTACACCGGGGAGCTGTTTTTT. Its protein is CASSQTVAPYTGELFF.

The chain is built from TRBV4-3 and TRBJ2-2; maybe TRBD1 (6 bases). Germline V CDR1 and CDR2: LGHNA, YSLEER. The CDR3 loop spans 17 amino acids. Between the trimmed V and J ends, which lost 4 bases and 1 base, there was a span of 16 bases. CDR3 amino acids: CASSLNPGHVNTGELFF. The CDR3 DNA sequence: TGCGCCAGCAGCCTTAACCCGGGACACGTGAACACCGGGGAGCTGTTTTTT.

V is TRBV5-5 and J is TRBJ1-6; the match to TRBD1 covers 9 bases. Germline V gene sequence: CDR1 SGHKS, CDR2 YYEKEE (reference sequence). The ends lost 3 bases at V and 8 bases at J; junction bases unmatched: 6. The CDR3 totals 15 residues. This CDR3 is CASSSDRGRHSPLHF. CDR3 sequence (DNA): TGTGCCAGCAGCTCGGACAGGGGTCGGCATTCACCCCTCCACTTT.

The chain is built from TRBV11-2 and TRBJ1-3, with 11 bases fitting TRBD1. After removal of 4 bases from V and 8 bases from J, the junction contained 4 bases not matched to a gene. This CDR3 contains 14 residues. Germline assignment: CDR1 SGHAT and CDR2 FQNNGV. The CDR3 is CASSSGQGAYTIYF. CDR3 nucleotides: TGTGCCAGCAGCTCCGGACAGGGGGCGTACACCATATATTTT. Filled out from reference TRBV11-2 and TRBJ1-3, the complete variable domain reads EAGVAQSPRYKIIEKRQSVAFWCNPISGHATLYWYQQILGQGPKLLIQFQNNGVVDDSQLPKDRFSAERLKGVDSTLKIQPAKLEDSAVYLCASSSGQGAYTIYFGEGSWLTVV.

By its share, this clone is medium-sized. Additional DNA sequences in this sample encode the identical CDR3. The CDR3 is CASSPRDREKETQYF. The DNA for the CDR3 is TGTGCCAGCTCACCAAGGGACAGGGAAAAAGAGACCCAGTACTTC. The chain uses TRBV18 and TRBJ2-5; the match to TRBD1 covers 9 bases. Losses at the gene ends were 2 bases for V and 3 bases for J; bases not matched to a gene: 4. CDR1 is KGHSH and CDR2 is LQKENI in the germline V gene. This CDR3 is 15 amino acids long.

This clone turned up a few times. The genes are TRBV28 and TRBJ2-3; 10 bases are a match to TRBD2. This CDR3 has 17 amino acids. Germline V CDR1 and CDR2: MDHEN, SYDVKM. V lost 2 bases to trimming and J lost 4 bases; unmatched junction nucleotides: 9. The CDR3 DNA sequence: TGTGCCAGCAGTTTAAATCCTAGCGGGAGTAATGCAGATACGCAGTATTTT. Its translation is CASSLNPSGSNADTQYF.

This clone is labeled large. The chain has TRBV7-9 and TRBJ1-3, with D possibly matching TRBD1 (5 bases). This CDR3 has 15 residues. Germline V lookup: CDR1 SEHNR, CDR2 FQNEAQ (reference sequence). V was cut by 5 bases and J by 0 bases, with 11 bases left in between. This chain's CDR3 is CASSRRGSSGNTIYF. CDR3 bases: TGTGCCAGCAGCCGACGGGGGAGCTCTGGAAACACCATATATTTT.

The rearrangement joins TRBV4-3 to TRBJ2-2, with D perhaps being TRBD1 or TRBD2 (6 bases each). The V gene lost 3 bases and the J gene lost 5 bases, with 19 bases spanning the gap. This CDR3 has 17 residues. Germline lookup yields CDR1 LGHNA and CDR2 YSLEER. CDR3 in DNA: TGCGCCAGCAGCCAGGGACTCCTTGGAGGGGGGACCGGGGAGCTGTTTTTT. Amino acid sequence: CASSQGLLGGGTGELFF.